Below, one TCR beta chain is given with its context. Its matching antigen is unknown. Germline CDR1 is PRHDT and CDR2 is FYEKMQ (reference sequence). J gave up 0 bases and V 5 bases, and 8 bases lay outside the gene matches. The CDR3 spans 16 residues. TCRdb's copy holds only in-frame clones and misses some; the assay was immunoSEQ multiplex PCR. This sample has about 52,000 clones, with over 85% found just once. This sample was included in a study of OX40 agonist ivuxolimab in advanced cancers. Overall study context: Patients were infused with ivuxolimab every 2 weeks at 0.01 to 10 mg/kg.

Study-wide results and limits: CD8+ T cells averaged more expanded clones than CD4+. The CD4+ and CD8+ T cells in the blood had expanded clonally by week 6 at 0.1 to 3.0 mg/kg.

The sample consisted of CD4+ or CD8+ T cells sorted from blood, taken in a trial of the OX40 agonist ivuxolimab. The chain links TRBV13 to TRBJ2-7; 9 nucleotides agree with TRBD2. The receptor was derived from an adult with an advanced solid tumor such as melanoma, head and neck, liver or kidney cancer. In DNA, the CDR3 is TGTGCCAGCAGCCCTCTAGCGGGAAGGAGCTCCTACGAGCAGTACTTC. As protein: CASSPLAGRSSYEQYF.